This TCR beta chain was captured by sequencing in a study of OX40 agonist ivuxolimab in advanced cancers. Study background: Patients were treated with ivuxolimab, an agonistic anti-OX40 (CD134) antibody.

The repertoire was sequenced with immunoSEQ multiplex PCR; TCRdb's copy has only in-frame clones and lacks some. The data contain over 65,000 clones, 85% to 95% of them singletons. Germline loops: CDR1 SGHVS, CDR2 FQNEAQ. The CDR3 is 17 residues long. J was trimmed by 0 bases and V by 4 bases; bases with no gene match: 9. Samples of blood were obtained at baseline, on cycle 4 day 1, and on cycle 7 day 1. The chain recombines TRBV7-8 with TRBJ2-3; 8 nucleotides match TRBD1. The sample in question was CD4+ or CD8+ T cells sorted from blood, obtained in a trial of the OX40 agonist ivuxolimab. The TCR was taken from an adult with an advanced solid tumor such as melanoma, head and neck, liver or kidney cancer. The CDR3 sequence: CASSWGQDRPSTDTQYF. CDR3 nucleotide sequence: TGTGCCAGCAGCTGGGGACAGGACAGACCTAGCACAGATACGCAGTATTTT.